Sequencing of this T cell receptor beta chain was carried out in a study of T cell clones after liver transplantation. Study-wide findings and caveats: Migration into the graft, not deletion, may explain lost graft donor-reactive T cells.

Comments on this clone: Its target is unknown.

CDR3 length: 15 residues. Losses at the gene ends were 2 bases for V and 5 bases for J; bases not matched to a gene: 7. CDR1 is MGHRA and CDR2 is YSYEKL in the germline V gene. TCRdb's copy holds only in-frame clones and misses some; the assay was immunoSEQ multiplex PCR. Of 50,000 to 70,000 clones listed, about two thirds were seen once; the top ten hold roughly 2.8%. Unstimulated PBMCs were sorted into CD3+CD4+ and CD3+CD8+ populations. The TCR sequence derives from a human patient who received a liver transplant. Some of these T cells may belong to the graft donor. This material consisted of CD4+ T cells from blood, taken at the approximately 15-month timepoint. The chain uses TRBV4-1 and TRBJ1-1; the match to TRBD1 covers 8 bases. CDR3 sequence: CASSQIDRGRTEAFF. CDR3 bases: TGCGCCAGCAGCCAAATAGACAGGGGTAGGACTGAAGCTTTCTTT.